The entry below gives a single T cell receptor beta chain sequence along with its context. In the authors' workflow: Junction-only sequences produced by ImmunoSEQ had no quality scores, so filtering differed. Repertoires were generated with immunoSEQ multiplex PCR, while TCRdb's copy carries only in-frame clones and drops some. The DNA gave D and trimming, while V, J and clone size come from that table. The table lists 450,000 to 500,000 clones, around 79% of them singletons. This entry is derived from a study of shared clonotypes between healthy human individuals. The source is a woman aged 40 to 50 in good health. Some clones in this sample may be carry-over from other donors' samples. The sequenced sample consisted of PBMCs.

CDR3 sequence (DNA): TGTGCCACCGAGAAGGGGGTTGGCACAGATACGCAGTATTTT. Translated: CATEKGVGTDTQYF. The chain links TRBV10-3 to TRBJ2-3; D is possibly TRBD1 (6 bases). CDR3 length: 14 amino acids. The germline V gene has CDR1 ENHRY and CDR2 SYGVKD. The V end was cut by 10 bases, the J end by 1 base, with 15 bases between.